The rows below give T cell receptor beta chains drawn from one sample of a study of blood T cell repertoires in COVID-19. The repertoire was sequenced with immunoSEQ multiplex PCR; TCRdb's copy has only in-frame clones and lacks some. The table includes about 43,000 clones, around 87% detected once. The material sequenced was peripheral blood. All receptors come from a man aged 40-55 years with COVID-19, enrolled during active disease. The CDR3 runs from the conserved cysteine through the conserved F or W. Fields, in order: CDR3 protein, CDR3 DNA, D gene, clone size, CDR3 length, V gene, J gene. D genes are given only for firm matches. Clone size is given for some rows only: seen once, a few or many times, or a class if the clone is expanded.

CDR3 protein: CASSPPTGISSYNEQFF; CDR3 DNA: TGTGCCAGCAGCCCCCCGACAGGAATAAGCTCCTACAATGAGCAGTTCTTC; D gene: -; clone size: -; CDR3 length: 17; V gene: TRBV5-5; J gene: TRBJ2-1
CDR3 protein: CASSFTGVGNQPQHF; CDR3 DNA: TGTGCCAGCAGCTTCACAGGGGTAGGCAATCAGCCCCAGCATTTT; D gene: TRBD1; clone size: -; CDR3 length: 15; V gene: TRBV7-9; J gene: TRBJ1-5
CDR3 protein: CASSQSGTGYGYTF; CDR3 DNA: TGTGCCAGCAGCCAATCCGGGACAGGCTATGGCTACACCTTC; D gene: TRBD1; clone size: few; CDR3 length: 14; V gene: TRBV11-2; J gene: TRBJ1-2
CDR3 protein: CASSQEGRTGHNEQFF; CDR3 DNA: TGTGCCAGCAGCCAAGAGGGGAGGACAGGCCACAATGAGCAGTTCTTC; D gene: -; clone size: few; CDR3 length: 16; V gene: TRBV3-1/TRBV3-2; J gene: TRBJ2-1
CDR3 protein: CASSLIRGAYEQYF; CDR3 DNA: TGTGCCAGCAGCTTAATTCGGGGAGCCTACGAGCAGTACTTC; D gene: -; clone size: -; CDR3 length: 14; V gene: TRBV7-2; J gene: TRBJ2-7
CDR3 protein: CASSQGRPPGQGAGDEQYF; CDR3 DNA: TGTGCCAGCAGCCAAGGTCGACCACCGGGACAGGGGGCCGGGGACGAGCAGTACTTC; D gene: TRBD1; clone size: -; CDR3 length: 19; V gene: TRBV4-2; J gene: TRBJ2-7
CDR3 protein: CASSLTGYGTEAFF; CDR3 DNA: TGTGCCAGCAGCTTGACAGGGTATGGCACTGAAGCTTTCTTT; D gene: TRBD1; clone size: once; CDR3 length: 14; V gene: TRBV7-9; J gene: TRBJ1-1
CDR3 protein: CASSSFTDTQYF; CDR3 DNA: TGTGCCAGCAGCTCCTTCACAGATACGCAGTATTTT; D gene: -; clone size: once; CDR3 length: 12; V gene: TRBV5-5; J gene: TRBJ2-3
CDR3 protein: CASSLDALPGTEAFF; CDR3 DNA: TGTGCCAGCAGCTTAGATGCTTTACCGGGCACTGAAGCTTTCTTT; D gene: -; clone size: -; CDR3 length: 15; V gene: TRBV7-3; J gene: TRBJ1-1
CDR3 protein: CASSLAAGAYNEQFF; CDR3 DNA: TGTGCCAGCAGCTTAGCCGCGGGGGCCTACAATGAGCAGTTCTTC; D gene: TRBD2; clone size: -; CDR3 length: 15; V gene: TRBV7-9; J gene: TRBJ2-1
CDR3 protein: CASSLLGGGNQPQHF; CDR3 DNA: TGTGCCAGCAGCTTGCTTGGCGGGGGCAATCAGCCCCAGCATTTT; D gene: -; clone size: -; CDR3 length: 15; V gene: TRBV5-8; J gene: TRBJ1-5
CDR3 protein: CASSLFSGSYTGELFF; CDR3 DNA: TGTGCCAGCAGCTTGTTCAGCGGGAGTTATACCGGGGAGCTGTTTTTT; D gene: TRBD2; clone size: -; CDR3 length: 16; V gene: TRBV11-3; J gene: TRBJ2-2
CDR3 protein: CASSAQTGVGLYGYTF; CDR3 DNA: TGTGCCAGTAGTGCTCAAACAGGGGTGGGGCTCTATGGCTACACCTTC; D gene: TRBD1; clone size: -; CDR3 length: 16; V gene: TRBV19; J gene: TRBJ1-2
CDR3 protein: CSVARGQETQYF; CDR3 DNA: TGCAGCGTTGCAAGGGGGCAAGAGACCCAGTACTTC; D gene: -; clone size: -; CDR3 length: 12; V gene: TRBV29-1; J gene: TRBJ2-5
CDR3 protein: CASQPGPANYGYTF; CDR3 DNA: TGTGCCAGCCAGCCGGGTCCAGCTAACTATGGCTACACCTTC; D gene: -; clone size: -; CDR3 length: 14; V gene: TRBV11-2; J gene: TRBJ1-2
CDR3 protein: CASSPRTGEYEKLFF; CDR3 DNA: TGTGCCAGTAGTCCCAGGACAGGGGAGTATGAAAAACTGTTTTTT; D gene: TRBD1; clone size: -; CDR3 length: 15; V gene: TRBV19; J gene: TRBJ1-4
CDR3 protein: CASSTGQSGNQPQHF; CDR3 DNA: TGTGCCAGCAGTACAGGACAGTCGGGCAATCAGCCCCAGCATTTT; D gene: -; clone size: -; CDR3 length: 15; V gene: TRBV28; J gene: TRBJ1-5
CDR3 protein: CASSIAGGWGQKYTGELFF; CDR3 DNA: TGTGCCAGTAGTATCGCGGGAGGGTGGGGACAGAAATACACCGGGGAGCTGTTTTTT; D gene: TRBD2; clone size: -; CDR3 length: 19; V gene: TRBV19; J gene: TRBJ2-2
CDR3 protein: CSVEMGTGSYEQYF; CDR3 DNA: TGCAGCGTTGAAATGGGGACAGGGTCCTACGAGCAGTACTTC; D gene: TRBD1; clone size: -; CDR3 length: 14; V gene: TRBV29-1; J gene: TRBJ2-7
CDR3 protein: CASSVGSNSPLHF; CDR3 DNA: TGTGCCAGCAGCGTAGGTAGTAATTCACCCCTCCACTTT; D gene: -; clone size: -; CDR3 length: 13; V gene: TRBV9; J gene: TRBJ1-6
CDR3 protein: CASSQEVRGGEAFF; CDR3 DNA: TGTGCCAGCAGCCAAGAAGTGCGGGGTGGGGAAGCTTTCTTT; D gene: -; clone size: -; CDR3 length: 14; V gene: TRBV3-1/TRBV3-2; J gene: TRBJ1-1
CDR3 protein: CASSLSGGAHYEQYF; CDR3 DNA: TGTGCCAGCAGTCTCAGTGGTGGGGCCCACTACGAGCAGTACTTC; D gene: -; clone size: medium-sized; CDR3 length: 15; V gene: TRBV5-6; J gene: TRBJ2-7
CDR3 protein: CASSFRGKGVKGINQPQHF; CDR3 DNA: TGTGCCAGCAGCTTCAGGGGGAAAGGGGTAAAGGGGATAAATCAGCCCCAGCATTTT; D gene: TRBD1; clone size: -; CDR3 length: 19; V gene: TRBV5-6; J gene: TRBJ1-5
CDR3 protein: CASSTSGTGWEQYF; CDR3 DNA: TGTGCCAGTAGTACATCCGGGACAGGGTGGGAGCAGTACTTC; D gene: TRBD1; clone size: -; CDR3 length: 14; V gene: TRBV19; J gene: TRBJ2-7
CDR3 protein: CASSQVGELFF; CDR3 DNA: TGCGCCAGCAGCCAAGTAGGGGAGCTGTTTTTT; D gene: -; clone size: -; CDR3 length: 11; V gene: TRBV4-1; J gene: TRBJ2-2
CDR3 protein: CASSSRWTRLAGSYEQYF; CDR3 DNA: TGTGCCAGCAGTTCTCGATGGACTCGACTAGCGGGCTCCTACGAGCAGTACTTC; D gene: TRBD2; clone size: -; CDR3 length: 18; V gene: TRBV28; J gene: TRBJ2-7
CDR3 protein: CATSRDPPSTQISYNEQFF; CDR3 DNA: TGTGCCACCAGCAGAGACCCACCTAGCACCCAGATTTCCTACAATGAGCAGTTCTTC; D gene: -; clone size: -; CDR3 length: 19; V gene: TRBV15; J gene: TRBJ2-1
CDR3 protein: CASSYWDSPNTGELFF; CDR3 DNA: TGCGCCAGCAGCTATTGGGACAGCCCGAACACCGGGGAGCTGTTTTTT; D gene: TRBD1; clone size: -; CDR3 length: 16; V gene: TRBV5-1; J gene: TRBJ2-2
CDR3 protein: CASSLVASGSNTGELFF; CDR3 DNA: TGTGCCAGCAGCTTAGTGGCTAGCGGGAGTAACACCGGGGAGCTGTTTTTT; D gene: TRBD2; clone size: -; CDR3 length: 17; V gene: TRBV7-6; J gene: TRBJ2-2
CDR3 protein: CATSRDWASGLPYNEQFF; CDR3 DNA: TGTGCCACCAGCAGAGATTGGGCTAGCGGGCTTCCCTACAATGAGCAGTTCTTC; D gene: TRBD2; clone size: -; CDR3 length: 18; V gene: TRBV15; J gene: TRBJ2-1
CDR3 protein: CASSSRNGYTF; CDR3 DNA: TGTGCCAGCTCATCTCGTAATGGCTACACCTTC; D gene: -; clone size: -; CDR3 length: 11; V gene: TRBV18; J gene: TRBJ1-2
CDR3 protein: CASSFWGEVIYAF; CDR3 DNA: TGTGCCAGCAGTTTCTGGGGGGAGGTGATCTATGCCTTC; D gene: -; clone size: once; CDR3 length: 13; V gene: TRBV12-3/TRBV12-4; J gene: TRBJ1-2
CDR3 protein: CASSPPMRIGYEQYF; CDR3 DNA: TGTGCCAGCTCACCACCGATGAGGATCGGCTACGAGCAGTACTTC; D gene: -; clone size: -; CDR3 length: 15; V gene: TRBV18; J gene: TRBJ2-7
CDR3 protein: CASIPRDRYNEQFF; CDR3 DNA: TGTGCCAGCATCCCCCGGGACAGATACAATGAGCAGTTCTTC; D gene: TRBD1; clone size: -; CDR3 length: 14; V gene: TRBV7-9; J gene: TRBJ2-1
CDR3 protein: CASSVVAGGFSGTGELFF; CDR3 DNA: TGTGCCAGCAGCGTAGTGGCAGGGGGCTTCTCGGGCACCGGGGAGCTGTTTTTT; D gene: TRBD1; clone size: -; CDR3 length: 18; V gene: TRBV9; J gene: TRBJ2-2